These T cell receptor beta chains were read from a single sample in a study of somatic mutations in T cells in chronic GVHD. Clones were sequenced by immunoSEQ multiplex PCR, and TCRdb holds only the in-frame ones, with some missing. The sample yields about 14,000 clones, roughly 75% seen once. The sample was Vbeta20-negative CD4+ T cells from blood. The receptors come from a male patient between 50 and 60 years old with chronic graft-versus-host disease. Some T cells here may be from the graft donor. Both conserved end residues are part of each CDR3. A D gene is named only where the DNA matches it firmly. Only some rows state a clone size, as once, few, many or a class for expanded clones.

len	d_gene	j_gene	abundance	v_gene	CDR3nt	CDR3aa
15	NA	TRBJ1-2	NA	TRBV15	TGTGCCACCAGCAGAGATGAGCTTTCTAACTATGGCTACACCTTC	CATSRDELSNYGYTF
15	TRBD1	TRBJ1-6	NA	TRBV5-4	TGTGCCAGCAGCATTCGGACAGGGGAGGATTCACCCCTCCACTTT	CASSIRTGEDSPLHF
10	NA	TRBJ1-6	NA	TRBV10-3	TGTGCCATCGGGGGGTCACCCCTCCACTTT	CAIGGSPLHF
15	NA	TRBJ1-2	NA	TRBV7-2	TGTGCCAGCAGCCACTATCGCCAGGGGAACTATGGCTACACCTTC	CASSHYRQGNYGYTF
14	TRBD1	TRBJ2-5	NA	TRBV28	TGTGCCAGCAGTTCAGGACAGGGGGGAGAGACCCAGTACTTC	CASSSGQGGETQYF
15	NA	TRBJ1-2	NA	TRBV7-9	TGTGCCAGCAGCTTGACCAGGGGCGCCCTTGGCGGCTACACCTTC	CASSLTRGALGGYTF
14	NA	TRBJ1-2	NA	TRBV19	TGTGCCAGTACCTCTTTCCGGGAAAACTATGGCTACACCTTC	CASTSFRENYGYTF
14	NA	TRBJ2-2	once	TRBV6-1	TGTGCCAGCAGTGAGAGGCAGAACACCGGGGAGCTGTTTTTT	CASSERQNTGELFF
13	NA	TRBJ2-6	NA	TRBV19	TGTGCCAGTAGTATAGTGGACAGAGGCGTCCTGACTTTC	CASSIVDRGVLTF
13	NA	TRBJ1-2	few	TRBV7-9	TGTGCCAGCAGCCGGCGGTTGGACTATGGCTACACCTTC	CASSRRLDYGYTF
14	TRBD1	TRBJ1-2	NA	TRBV2	TGTGCCAGCAGTACCGAGGGGGCCTCCTATGGCTACACCTTC	CASSTEGASYGYTF
16	TRBD1	TRBJ2-1	NA	TRBV15	TGTGCCACCAGCAGTCCAGGGGGCAGGTCCTACAATGAGCAGTTCTTC	CATSSPGGRSYNEQFF
19	NA	TRBJ2-3	NA	TRBV12-5	TGTGCTAGTGGTGCAACCCGTTCAAGGGGACTCCTAAGCACAGATACGCAGTATTTT	CASGATRSRGLLSTDTQYF
15	NA	TRBJ2-5	NA	TRBV2	TGTGCCAGCAGGGGGAATACGGGACTTAAAGAGACCCAGTACTTC	CASRGNTGLKETQYF
14	TRBD1	TRBJ2-7	NA	TRBV18	TGTGCCAGCTCACCTGGACAGGGTCAATACGAGCAGTACTTC	CASSPGQGQYEQYF
11	NA	TRBJ2-7	few	TRBV29-1	TGCAGCGTTGATCGAGGGTTCGAGCAGTACTTC	CSVDRGFEQYF
13	TRBD1	TRBJ2-7	once	TRBV12-5	TGTGCTAGTGGTTTTGGGACAGGGAACGAGCAGTACTTC	CASGFGTGNEQYF
12	NA	TRBJ1-5	NA	TRBV6-1	TGTGCCAGCAGCAGGGACAATCAGCCCCAGCATTTT	CASSRDNQPQHF